Listed below are T cell receptor beta chains from one sample, sequenced in a study of T-cell reconstitution after alpha-beta-depleted transplantation in children. MiXCR was run by TCRdb on the PCR reads, yielding one entry per CDR3 protein. The sample carries 85,000 to 120,000 distinct CDR3 sequences, 7.5% to 9% recorded once. Sequencing was performed on PBMCs, taken before TCRalphabeta/CD19-depleted stem cell transplant. The source is a boy under 10 years old with acute lymphoblastic leukemia, due to receive a stem cell transplant. CDR3s include the opening cysteine and the closing phenylalanine or tryptophan. D genes are given only for firm matches. Size is omitted from some rows. Given values are once, few, many or a class for expanded clones.

J gene: TRBJ2-6; clone size: few; D gene: -; V gene: TRBV28; CDR3 DNA: TGTGCCACCCATTCCGTAGGGCGGGCTGGGGCCAACGTCCTGACTTTC; CDR3 protein: CATHSVGRAGANVLTF
J gene: TRBJ1-2; clone size: few; D gene: -; V gene: TRBV4-3; CDR3 DNA: TGCGCCAGCAGCCAAGATCCAGGGAGGTATGGCTACACCTTC; CDR3 protein: CASSQDPGRYGYTF
J gene: TRBJ2-1; clone size: -; D gene: TRBD1; V gene: TRBV6-5; CDR3 DNA: TGTGCCAGCAGTTACCTGGGACAGGGGTACAATGAGCAGTTCTTC; CDR3 protein: CASSYLGQGYNEQFF
J gene: TRBJ1-2; clone size: many; D gene: -; V gene: TRBV19; CDR3 DNA: TGTGCCAGCACCAAACCGGGACATCGGGGCGACTATGGCTACACCTTC; CDR3 protein: CASTKPGHRGDYGYTF
J gene: TRBJ2-7; clone size: many; D gene: TRBD2; V gene: TRBV15; CDR3 DNA: TGTGCCACCAGCAGTTCCCTAGCGGTCATTACCTACGAGCAGTACTTC; CDR3 protein: CATSSSLAVITYEQYF
J gene: TRBJ2-7; clone size: few; D gene: -; V gene: TRBV7-6; CDR3 DNA: TGTGCCAGCAGCTTAGGGGACAATAGCGAGCAGTACTTC; CDR3 protein: CASSLGDNSEQYF
J gene: TRBJ2-7; clone size: many; D gene: TRBD2; V gene: TRBV20-1; CDR3 DNA: TGCAGTGCTAGAGACCTAGCGGGGGCCTCAAACTACGAGCAGTACTTC; CDR3 protein: CSARDLAGASNYEQYF
J gene: TRBJ2-5; clone size: many; D gene: -; V gene: TRBV6-1; CDR3 DNA: TGTGCCAGCAGTGAATGGGAAGGGGCCCAAGAGACCCAGTACTTC; CDR3 protein: CASSEWEGAQETQYF
J gene: TRBJ1-3; clone size: many; D gene: -; V gene: TRBV12-3/TRBV12-4; CDR3 DNA: TGTGCCTGCAGTTTAATGGGGGCTAAGGGAAACACCATATATTTT; CDR3 protein: CACSLMGAKGNTIYF
J gene: TRBJ1-4; clone size: -; D gene: -; V gene: TRBV5-1; CDR3 DNA: TGCGCCAGCAGCTTCGGGGTTGGCGAAAAACTGTTTTTT; CDR3 protein: CASSFGVGEKLFF
J gene: TRBJ1-1; clone size: many; D gene: -; V gene: TRBV6-2/TRBV6-3; CDR3 DNA: TGTGCCAGCAGTTACATCGGTCCCCCAAGGGGCACTGAAGCTTTCTTT; CDR3 protein: CASSYIGPPRGTEAFF
J gene: TRBJ1-2; clone size: few; D gene: TRBD1; V gene: TRBV24-1; CDR3 DNA: TGTGCCACCCGCGGAGGGGGCCCCGGCTACACCTTC; CDR3 protein: CATRGGGPGYTF
J gene: TRBJ1-1; clone size: -; D gene: TRBD1; V gene: TRBV5-1; CDR3 DNA: TGCGCCAGCAGCTTTACAGGGGGTATCTCTAACACTGAAGCTTTCTTT; CDR3 protein: CASSFTGGISNTEAFF
J gene: TRBJ1-4; clone size: -; D gene: -; V gene: TRBV4-2; CDR3 DNA: TGTGCCAGCAGCCAAGTGGACGGAAAACTGTTTTTT; CDR3 protein: CASSQVDGKLFF
J gene: TRBJ2-5; clone size: many; D gene: -; V gene: TRBV9; CDR3 DNA: TGTGCCAGCAGCGCGGGAGAGCTGAAGACCCAGTACTTC; CDR3 protein: CASSAGELKTQYF
J gene: TRBJ2-5; clone size: many; D gene: TRBD1; V gene: TRBV20-1; CDR3 DNA: TGCAGTGTTAGACAGGGCTCTCAAGAGACCCAGTACTTC; CDR3 protein: CSVRQGSQETQYF
J gene: TRBJ1-6; clone size: once; D gene: -; V gene: TRBV12-3/TRBV12-4; CDR3 DNA: TGTGCCAGCAGTCCCAGACCGATTAATTCACCCCTCCACTTT; CDR3 protein: CASSPRPINSPLHF
J gene: TRBJ2-1; clone size: -; D gene: TRBD2; V gene: TRBV6-1; CDR3 DNA: TGTGCCAGCTGTGATGCGGGGGGGAGTTACAATGAGCAGTTCTTC; CDR3 protein: CASCDAGGSYNEQFF
J gene: TRBJ1-1; clone size: -; D gene: TRBD1; V gene: TRBV11-2; CDR3 DNA: TGTGCCAGCAGCCGACAGGGGGCGAACACTGAAGCTTTCTTT; CDR3 protein: CASSRQGANTEAFF
J gene: TRBJ1-2; clone size: many; D gene: -; V gene: TRBV12-3/TRBV12-4; CDR3 DNA: TGTGCCAGCAGTTTGGGGCAGATATACTATGGCTACACCTTC; CDR3 protein: CASSLGQIYYGYTF
J gene: TRBJ2-6; clone size: few; D gene: TRBD1; V gene: TRBV11-2; CDR3 DNA: TGTGCCAGCAGCGCACCGGGACAGGGGTTCTCCGGGGCCAACGTCCTGACTTTC; CDR3 protein: CASSAPGQGFSGANVLTF
J gene: TRBJ2-1; clone size: -; D gene: TRBD1; V gene: TRBV10-3; CDR3 DNA: TGTGCCAGCATGACTATCAGGGGGACATACAATGAGCAGTTCTTC; CDR3 protein: CASMTIRGTYNEQFF
J gene: TRBJ2-7; clone size: many; D gene: -; V gene: TRBV6-1; CDR3 DNA: TGTGCCAGCAGTGAAAGCGAGGTCTACGAGCAGTACTTC; CDR3 protein: CASSESEVYEQYF
J gene: TRBJ2-1; clone size: -; D gene: -; V gene: TRBV7-2; CDR3 DNA: TGTGCCAGCAGCCCCGGGACGCCGAGCTCCTACAATGAGCAGTTCTTC; CDR3 protein: CASSPGTPSSYNEQFF
J gene: TRBJ1-1; clone size: -; D gene: -; V gene: TRBV5-6; CDR3 DNA: TGTGCCATGGGCCCCGGGCGGAACACTGAAGCTTTCTTT; CDR3 protein: CAMGPGRNTEAFF
J gene: TRBJ2-3; clone size: -; D gene: TRBD2; V gene: TRBV6-4; CDR3 DNA: TGTGCCAGCAGTAGTAGCGGGGTGCCTACAGATACGCAGTATTTT; CDR3 protein: CASSSSGVPTDTQYF
J gene: TRBJ2-7; clone size: -; D gene: -; V gene: TRBV7-9; CDR3 DNA: TGTGCCAGCAGCTTAAGCAGGGCCGGGGGAGAGCAGTACTTC; CDR3 protein: CASSLSRAGGEQYF
J gene: TRBJ1-2; clone size: many; D gene: -; V gene: TRBV20-1; CDR3 DNA: TGCAGTGCTCGCGGAGGGGGGCAGGTCTATGGCTACACCTTC; CDR3 protein: CSARGGGQVYGYTF
J gene: TRBJ1-1; clone size: -; D gene: -; V gene: TRBV5-1; CDR3 DNA: TGCGCCAGCGCCGGGGCGCCTAACACTGAAGCTTTCTTT; CDR3 protein: CASAGAPNTEAFF
J gene: TRBJ2-5; clone size: -; D gene: TRBD2; V gene: TRBV7-8; CDR3 DNA: TGTGCCAGCAGCTTAGCGACTAGCGGGGGACAAGAGACCCAGTACTTC; CDR3 protein: CASSLATSGGQETQYF
J gene: TRBJ2-1; clone size: few; D gene: TRBD2; V gene: TRBV28; CDR3 DNA: TGTGCCAGCAGTTTGGGGACTAGCGGGGGCCTCGCTTACAATGAGCAGTTCTTC; CDR3 protein: CASSLGTSGGLAYNEQFF
J gene: TRBJ2-3; clone size: many; D gene: -; V gene: TRBV12-3/TRBV12-4; CDR3 DNA: TGTGCCAGCAGCCCCGGTCGATACACAGATACGCAGTATTTT; CDR3 protein: CASSPGRYTDTQYF
J gene: TRBJ2-3; clone size: many; D gene: -; V gene: TRBV15; CDR3 DNA: TGTGCCACCAGCAGAGGAACAGTTCAAGATACGCAGTATTTT; CDR3 protein: CATSRGTVQDTQYF
J gene: TRBJ2-7; clone size: many; D gene: -; V gene: TRBV5-5; CDR3 DNA: TGTGCCAGCAGCGCCCCAGGGCAGACATACGAGCAGTACTTC; CDR3 protein: CASSAPGQTYEQYF
J gene: TRBJ2-5; clone size: many; D gene: -; V gene: TRBV5-1; CDR3 DNA: TGCGCCAGCAGCTTGGAGAATACCCAAGAGACCCAGTACTTC; CDR3 protein: CASSLENTQETQYF
J gene: TRBJ2-3; clone size: many; D gene: -; V gene: TRBV12-3/TRBV12-4; CDR3 DNA: TGTGCCAGCAGTTCCGCGGCAGGGACAGATACGCAGTATTTT; CDR3 protein: CASSSAAGTDTQYF
J gene: TRBJ2-2; clone size: many; D gene: -; V gene: TRBV5-6; CDR3 DNA: TGTGCCAGCAGCCCCCGTGGGCTTGGGGGGCGATGGACCGGGGAGCTGTTTTTT; CDR3 protein: CASSPRGLGGRWTGELFF
J gene: TRBJ2-7; clone size: many; D gene: TRBD1; V gene: TRBV20-1; CDR3 DNA: TGCAGTGCTAGAGTCCTTAAAGGACAGGAGAACTACGAGCAGTACTTC; CDR3 protein: CSARVLKGQENYEQYF
J gene: TRBJ1-1; clone size: -; D gene: -; V gene: TRBV12-3/TRBV12-4; CDR3 DNA: TGTGCCAGCAGTTTTGGTGGGAACTCTGAAGCTTTCTTT; CDR3 protein: CASSFGGNSEAFF
J gene: TRBJ2-1; clone size: many; D gene: TRBD1; V gene: TRBV7-8; CDR3 DNA: TGTGCCAGTAAGACCAGAGGACAGGAATACAATGAGCAGTTCTTC; CDR3 protein: CASKTRGQEYNEQFF
J gene: TRBJ2-5; clone size: few; D gene: -; V gene: TRBV11-1; CDR3 DNA: TGTGCCAGCAGCTTAGTTGGGACCACCCAAGAGACCCAGTACTTC; CDR3 protein: CASSLVGTTQETQYF
J gene: TRBJ1-3; clone size: -; D gene: -; V gene: TRBV12-3/TRBV12-4; CDR3 DNA: TGTGCCAGCAGTTTAACTCTGGAAAACACCACATATTTT; CDR3 protein: CASSLTLENTTYF
J gene: TRBJ1-1; clone size: many; D gene: -; V gene: TRBV4-1; CDR3 DNA: TGCGCCAGCAGCCAATCGCTGCTTAGGGGCACTGAAGCTTTCTTT; CDR3 protein: CASSQSLLRGTEAFF
J gene: TRBJ1-6; clone size: many; D gene: -; V gene: TRBV6-1; CDR3 DNA: TGTGCCAGCAGTGGGCAGGAGAATTCACCCCTCCACTTT; CDR3 protein: CASSGQENSPLHF
J gene: TRBJ1-5; clone size: -; D gene: TRBD1; V gene: TRBV19; CDR3 DNA: TGTGCCAGTACCCCAACCCGACAGGGGGCTTTCAATCAGCCCCAGCATTTT; CDR3 protein: CASTPTRQGAFNQPQHF
J gene: TRBJ2-3; clone size: -; D gene: -; V gene: TRBV7-9; CDR3 DNA: TGTGCCAGCAGCCCGAGGGGGGATACAGATACGCAGTATTTT; CDR3 protein: CASSPRGDTDTQYF
J gene: TRBJ1-2; clone size: many; D gene: -; V gene: TRBV6-1; CDR3 DNA: TGTGCCAGCAGACTTCGGACAGCGTCCTATGGCTACACCTTC; CDR3 protein: CASRLRTASYGYTF
J gene: TRBJ1-5; clone size: many; D gene: TRBD1; V gene: TRBV4-1; CDR3 DNA: TGCGCCAGCAGGGCGGACAGGGCGGCCAATCAGCCCCAGCATTTT; CDR3 protein: CASRADRAANQPQHF
J gene: TRBJ2-3; clone size: -; D gene: TRBD2; V gene: TRBV7-8; CDR3 DNA: TGTGCCAGCAGCCCCGTACTAGCGGGGATCAGCACAGATACGCAGTATTTT; CDR3 protein: CASSPVLAGISTDTQYF
J gene: TRBJ2-1; clone size: many; D gene: -; V gene: TRBV7-9; CDR3 DNA: TGTGCCAGCAGCTCGGACTACTCGAGTAATGAGCAGTTCTTC; CDR3 protein: CASSSDYSSNEQFF
J gene: TRBJ2-7; clone size: many; D gene: -; V gene: TRBV27; CDR3 DNA: TGTGCCAGCAGTTTAAATGCGGGGCCCCCCTTGGACGAGCAGTACTTC; CDR3 protein: CASSLNAGPPLDEQYF
J gene: TRBJ2-7; clone size: -; D gene: TRBD2; V gene: TRBV20-1; CDR3 DNA: TGCAGTGCGAACCCCACTAGCGGGGGTTCCTACGAGCAGTACTTC; CDR3 protein: CSANPTSGGSYEQYF
J gene: TRBJ2-6; clone size: few; D gene: -; V gene: TRBV4-2; CDR3 DNA: TGTGCCAGCAGCTTAAGGCTTTCTGGGGCCAACGTCCTGACTTTC; CDR3 protein: CASSLRLSGANVLTF